This TCR beta chain stems from a study of Tregs in tolerant kidney transplant recipients. Points from the study as a whole: Few patients were studied, so findings need validation in larger groups. Expanding Tregs on activated donor B cells appeared to best identify donor-specific TCRbeta clones.

The CDR3 has 15 amino acids. Trimming took 4 bases from V and 2 from J; bases not matched to a gene: 4. The germline CDR1 and CDR2 sequences are SGHRS and YFSETQ. In the case of this clone: Its target is unknown.

Sequenced by immunoSEQ multiplex PCR; TCRdb stores in-frame clones only, minus some. The sample holds around 50,000 clones, 83% seen once. Unstimulated Tregs (CD4+CD25+CD127-) and CD4+CD25- non-Tregs were sorted from PBMCs. Sequenced: CD4+ T cells from blood. V gene TRBV5-1 combines with J gene TRBJ2-7; TRBD1 matches at 12 bases. This receptor was taken from a human donor in good health. The CDR3 here is CASSEGDRGPYEQYF. The CDR3 DNA follows: TGCGCCAGCAGCGAAGGGGACAGGGGGCCCTACGAGCAGTACTTC.